The 32 T cell receptor beta chains below come from one sample, sequenced in a study of neurological immune-mediated disorders. One entry per CDR3 protein results from TCRdb running MiXCR on the 5' RACE reads. The table records around 17,000 distinct CDR3 sequences, around 3.4% of them present only once. The specimen was CD8+ T cells from blood. The receptors originated from a woman between 35 and 50 years old in good health.

This clonotype was counted ten times or more. The rearrangement uses TRBV20-1 and TRBJ2-5; 7 positions match TRBD2. The J segment lost 4 bases and the V segment lost 0 bases, leaving 5 bases of the junction unmatched. The CDR3 is 14 residues long. The germline CDR1 and CDR2 sequences are DFQATT and SNEGSKA (reference sequence). The CDR3 DNA follows: TGCAGTGCTAGAGATTGGGGGAGGGCAGAGACCCAGTACTTC. Amino acid sequence: CSARDWGRAETQYF.

This clonotype was seen ten or more times. This chain joins TRBV12-3 or TRBV12-4 and TRBJ1-2, with D unclear. CDR3 length equals 13 residues. The germline V and J ends were trimmed by 6 bases and 8 bases, with 16 bases remaining between them. The CDR3 DNA reads as TGTGCCAGCAGCCTAAACAGTCCGGGGGGCTACACCTTC. Translation gives CASSLNSPGGYTF.

This clonotype came up many times. The chain recombines TRBV7-9 with TRBJ1-1, with D unresolved. The CDR3 is 15 amino acids. Germline V gene lookup returns CDR1 SEHNR and CDR2 FQNEAQ (reference sequence). Trimming cost V 1 base and J 1 base, with 10 bases left between them. The CDR3: CASSLEDLRNTEAFF. Written as DNA, the CDR3 is TGTGCCAGCAGCTTAGAGGATTTGAGGAACACTGAAGCTTTCTTT.

This clonotype was found many times. The rearrangement links TRBV7-8 to TRBJ2-2, with D perhaps matching TRBD1 (6 bases). Between the trimmed V and J ends, which lost 5 bases and 3 bases, there was a span of 13 bases. Germline V gene sequence: CDR1 SGHVS, CDR2 FQNEAQ. The CDR3 contains 15 residues. CDR3 DNA: TGTGCCAGCAGCCGGTCGCCAGGGGACACCGGGGAGCTGTTTTTT. Amino acid sequence: CASSRSPGDTGELFF.

This clonotype was counted many times. The chain carries TRBV11-1 and TRBJ2-2; D ambiguous. V was cut by 1 base and J by 5 bases, with 2 bases left in between. Germline assignment: CDR1 SGHAT and CDR2 FQDESV (reference sequence). The CDR3 is made up of 12 amino acids. DNA of the CDR3: TGTGCCAGCAGCTTAGAGACCGGGGAGCTGTTTTTT. Protein: CASSLETGELFF.

This clonotype occurred many times. The chain carries TRBV28 and TRBJ2-5, with D hard to call. The CDR3 runs to 11 residues. CDR1 MDHEN and CDR2 SYDVKM come from the germline V gene. Trimming pared 5 bases from V and 7 bases from J, leaving 8 bases between. CDR3 in amino acids: CASSPPWTQYF. CDR3 DNA sequence: TGTGCCAGCAGTCCTCCATGGACCCAGTACTTC.

This clonotype was found many times. The chain links TRBV5-4 to TRBJ2-3; tentative D call: TRBD2 (5 bases). Germline CDR1 and CDR2: SGHNT and YYREEE (reference sequence). The CDR3 sequence is 13 residues long. V shed 4 bases and J shed 8 bases, with 14 bases lying between them. The CDR3 spells CASSTRPGFTQYF. In nucleotides, the CDR3 is TGTGCCAGCAGCACCCGGCCGGGGTTTACGCAGTATTTT.

This clonotype was counted ten times or more. J is TRBJ2-2 and V is TRBV15; D uncertain. This CDR3 contains 14 residues. CDR1 LNHNV and CDR2 YYDKDF come from the germline V gene (reference sequence). Trimming removed 5 bases at V and 3 bases at J, with 10 bases between. CDR3 protein: CATSRMAYTGELFF. DNA of the CDR3: TGTGCCACCAGCCGGATGGCATACACCGGGGAGCTGTTTTTT.

This clonotype was observed at least ten times. The rearrangement joins TRBV9 to TRBJ2-7; 9 bases are a match to TRBD1. The CDR3 spans 14 residues. The germline V gene has CDR1 SGDLS and CDR2 YYNGEE. V was clipped by 0 bases and J by 3 bases; unmatched bases: 1. Written as DNA, the CDR3 is TGTGCCAGCAGCGTAGAGGGACAGGGCTACGAGCAGTACTTC. Residues: CASSVEGQGYEQYF.

This clonotype has a count of ten or more. The chain carries TRBV3-1 and TRBJ2-1, with 8 bases that match TRBD2. Germline-derived CDR1 and CDR2 are LGHDT and YNNKEL (reference sequence). V shed 3 bases and J 0 bases; nucleotides not matched to a gene: 4. This CDR3 comprises 16 residues. The CDR3 reads CASSQVLADSYNEQFF. CDR3 nucleotides: TGTGCCAGCAGCCAGGTACTAGCGGACTCCTACAATGAGCAGTTCTTC.

This clonotype was detected ten times or more. This chain uses TRBV20-1 with TRBJ2-7; perhaps TRBD2 as D (5 bases). The CDR3 extends over 15 amino acids. V was pared by 0 bases and J by 2 bases, with 14 bases between. Germline CDR1 is DFQATT and CDR2 is SNEGSKA (reference sequence). In nucleotides, the CDR3 is TGCAGTGCTAGAGATTTACGGGGTCGCCCCTACGAGCAGTACTTC. Translation gives CSARDLRGRPYEQYF.

This clonotype was seen at least ten times. The chain is built from TRBV10-3 and TRBJ2-5; tentative D call: TRBD1 (6 bases). There are 14 residues in the CDR3. Germline values: CDR1 ENHRY, CDR2 SYGVKD. Trimming left V 0 bases short and J 2 bases short, with 7 bases between. The CDR3 DNA follows: TGTGCCATCAGTGAGTCAGGGGGACAAGAGACCCAGTACTTC. Protein product: CAISESGGQETQYF.

In its sample, this clonotype was seen a few times. The chain couples TRBV7-2 to TRBJ2-7, with D perhaps TRBD1 or TRBD2 (5 bases each). This CDR3 spans 15 amino acids. Trimming stripped 5 bases from V and 0 bases from J, with 14 bases between. Germline V gene sequence: CDR1 SGHTA, CDR2 FQGNSA. The CDR3 loop reads CASSPGAAASYEQYF. As DNA, the CDR3 is TGTGCCAGCAGCCCCGGGGCCGCCGCCTCCTACGAGCAGTACTTC.

This clonotype has at least ten counts. The chain couples TRBV5-1 to TRBJ2-7, with 7 nucleotides matching TRBD2. Germline CDR1 SGHRS, CDR2 YFSETQ. Unmatched junction bases numbered 9, after V lost 2 bases and J lost 4 bases. The length of the CDR3 is 15 residues. CDR3 coding DNA: TGCGCCAGCAGCTTTACCACTAGCGTTGCTTACGAGCAGTACTTC. Translating it yields CASSFTTSVAYEQYF.

This clonotype was observed many times. This chain connects TRBV6-1 to TRBJ1-5; 10 nucleotides agree with TRBD1. Germline assignment: CDR1 MNHNS and CDR2 SASEGT. V dropped 1 base and J dropped 5; count of bases not matched to a gene: 2. The length of the CDR3 is 15 residues. The CDR3 DNA reads as TGTGCCAGCAGTGAAGAGGGACAGGGGTATCAGCCCCAGCATTTT. Translation: CASSEEGQGYQPQHF.

This clonotype appeared many times. The chain links TRBV29-1 to TRBJ2-7; D unresolved. The CDR3 has 12 amino acids. V lost 5 bases and J 2 bases, leaving 10 bases between the germline ends. The V gene's germline CDR1 is SQVTM and CDR2 ANQGSEA. DNA of the CDR3: TGCAGCGTTCTCCTCGCGACCTACGAGCAGTACTTC. Amino acids: CSVLLATYEQYF.

This clonotype has at least ten counts. CDR3 in amino acids: CASSQAGDYNEQFF. Here the CDR3 DNA reads TGTGCCAGCAGCCAGGCGGGAGACTACAATGAGCAGTTCTTC. The V call is TRBV14, the J call TRBJ2-1, with 7 bases identical to TRBD2. Looked up from germline, CDR1 is SGHDN and CDR2 is FVKESK. V lost 3 bases to trimming and J lost 3 bases; unmatched junction nucleotides: 2. The CDR3 is made up of 14 amino acids.

At least ten counts were recorded for this clonotype. This chain links TRBV5-1 with TRBJ2-1, with no clear D. V dropped 4 bases and J dropped 3 bases, with 14 bases sitting between them. This CDR3 comprises 15 residues. The germline V gene has CDR1 SGHRS and CDR2 YFSETQ. The CDR3 DNA is TGCGCCAGCAGCCGAACCGGGTCCGGCTACAATGAGCAGTTCTTC. It encodes CASSRTGSGYNEQFF.

Many counts were recorded for this clonotype. This chain uses TRBV7-6 with TRBJ2-2; D may correspond to TRBD1 or TRBD2 (5 bases each). The germline gives CDR1 SGHVS, CDR2 FNYEAQ. The CDR3 extends over 17 amino acids. Trimming removed 3 bases at V and 2 bases at J, with 16 bases between. The CDR3 region has the DNA TGTGCCAGCAGCTTCCGGGACCCCATACAAAACACCGGGGAGCTGTTTTTT. Translation: CASSFRDPIQNTGELFF.

The V call is TRBV3-1, the J call TRBJ2-5; D perhaps matches TRBD2 (5 bases). This CDR3 contains 15 residues. The germline CDR1 and CDR2 sequences are LGHDT and YNNKEL (reference sequence). V was shortened by 0 bases and J by 5 bases, with 13 bases between the two germline ends. The CDR3 nucleotides read TGTGCCAGCAGCCAAGATACGGTGCGGAGGGAGACCCAGTACTTC. Translated: CASSQDTVRRETQYF.

In its sample, this clonotype was seen many times. V and J are TRBV6-1 and TRBJ2-3, with 12 bases identical to TRBD2. CDR3 length: 16 residues. Unmatched junction bases numbered 4, after V lost 2 bases and J lost 4 bases. The germline V gene encodes CDR1 MNHNS and CDR2 SASEGT. As DNA, the CDR3 is TGTGCCAGCAGTGAAACTAGCGGGAGGATCCCAGATACGCAGTATTTT. It translates to CASSETSGRIPDTQYF.

Many counts were recorded for this clonotype. The V call is TRBV4-1, the J call TRBJ2-5; D is unclear. V lost 0 bases and J lost 1, with 15 bases in between. The CDR3 consists of 17 residues. Germline V gene lookup returns CDR1 MGHRA and CDR2 YSYEKL. DNA of the CDR3: TGCGCCAGCAGCCAAGATGATGTCCCGGGCATCCAAGAGACCCAGTACTTC. It codes for CASSQDDVPGIQETQYF.

This clonotype appeared many times. The rearrangement joins TRBV6-5 to TRBJ2-5; D uncertain. This CDR3 comprises 12 residues. V was pared by 2 bases and J by 7 bases, with 8 bases between. Germline V lookup: CDR1 MNHEY, CDR2 SVGAGI. The CDR3 protein is CASSYREGTQYF. For the CDR3, the DNA is TGTGCCAGCAGTTACAGGGAAGGGACCCAGTACTTC.

This clonotype occurred many times. The genes are TRBV6-5 and TRBJ2-3, with 10 bases fitting TRBD2. The CDR3 is 16 amino acids. J lost 2 bases, V lost 6 bases, and 8 bases had no gene match. CDR1 is MNHEY, CDR2 SVGAGI, per germline. The CDR3 coding sequence is TGTGCCAGCAGGGCAGCGGGAGGGTCAACCACAGATACGCAGTATTTT. Protein: CASRAAGGSTTDTQYF.

The chain is built from TRBV30 and TRBJ2-7, with D maybe TRBD1 (5 bases). The germline V gene encodes CDR1 GTSNPN and CDR2 SVGIG (reference sequence). The CDR3 consists of 13 residues. Deletions cut 3 bases from V and 3 bases from J, with 12 bases between. The chain's CDR3 is CAWSTDRYYEQYF. The DNA of the CDR3 is TGTGCCTGGAGCACAGACAGATACTACGAGCAGTACTTC. Full variable domain (remainder filled in from reference TRBV30 and TRBJ2-7): SQTIHQWPATLVQPVGSPLSLECTVEGTSNPNLYWYRQAAGRGLQLLFYSVGIGQISSEVPQNLSASRPQDRQFILSSKKLLLSDSGFYLCAWSTDRYYEQYFGPGTRLTVT.

This clonotype was seen ten or more times. The chain combines TRBV21-1 with TRBJ2-7; TRBD1, the table's D call, lacks a check against the DNA. TRBV21-1 is a documented pseudogene. This CDR3 is 19 amino acids long. This CDR3 reads CASSKEGGSSKVPGYEQYF. In DNA, the CDR3 is TGTGCCAGCAGCAAAGAGGGAGGATCATCTAAGGTTCCCGGGTACGAGCAGTACTTC.

This clonotype was picked up many times. The V and J genes are TRBV7-2 and TRBJ2-3; D is ambiguous. From germline, CDR1 is SGHTA and CDR2 FQGNSA. With 0 bases removed from V and 0 bases from J, the gap between germline ends came to 7 bases. CDR3 length equals 15 residues. The CDR3 protein is CASSLASASTDTQYF. As DNA, the CDR3 is TGTGCCAGCAGCTTAGCGTCGGCAAGCACAGATACGCAGTATTTT.

In this sample, this clonotype turned up many times. CDR3 DNA sequence: TGTGCCAGCAGTACAAAACTATGGCTAAGCGAAGAGACCCAGTACTTC. This encodes CASSTKLWLSEETQYF. This rearrangement joins TRBV27 to TRBJ2-5; D is unclear. This CDR3 contains 16 residues. Germline V gene lookup returns CDR1 MNHEY and CDR2 SMNVEV (reference sequence). Trimming took off 5 bases at V and 3 bases at J, with 19 bases between the two ends.

This clonotype was found many times. The chain employs TRBV27 and TRBJ2-5; perhaps TRBD2 as D (5 bases). The CDR3 has 15 residues. V gave up 8 bases and J gave up 2 bases, with 18 bases separating them. Germline V gene data show CDR1 as MNHEY and CDR2 as SMNVEV (reference sequence). The CDR3: CASRNPRGTQETQYF. The CDR3, as DNA: TGTGCCAGCCGCAACCCTCGGGGAACACAAGAGACCCAGTACTTC.

There are many counts of this clonotype. The chain couples TRBV20-1 to TRBJ1-1; D call uncertain. This CDR3 contains 13 residues. V was clipped by 3 bases and J by 6 bases, with 14 bases between them. The germline V gene encodes CDR1 DFQATT and CDR2 SNEGSKA (reference sequence). The CDR3 region has the DNA TGCAGTGCTAGGCGGGAGGATGGAGCTGAAGCTTTCTTT. It specifies CSARREDGAEAFF.

This clonotype showed up many times. The J gene is TRBJ2-2, the V gene TRBV20-1; D gene unclear. The V end was cut by 0 bases, the J end by 3 bases, with 2 bases between. Germline V gives CDR1 DFQATT, CDR2 SNEGSKA (reference sequence). CDR3 length: 12 amino acids. The CDR3 sequence is CSARDYTGELFF. The CDR3 DNA reads TGCAGTGCTAGAGACTACACCGGGGAGCTGTTTTTT.

This clonotype was seen ten or more times. This rearrangement joins TRBV29-1 to TRBJ2-7; 9 bases align to TRBD1. The germline V gene encodes CDR1 SQVTM and CDR2 ANQGSEA. V was pared by 3 bases and J by 6 bases, with 6 bases of the junction left unmatched. The CDR3 extends over 13 amino acids. Written as DNA, the CDR3 is TGCAGCGTTGAGCCCAGGACAGGGGTCGAGCAGTACTTC. Its translation: CSVEPRTGVEQYF.